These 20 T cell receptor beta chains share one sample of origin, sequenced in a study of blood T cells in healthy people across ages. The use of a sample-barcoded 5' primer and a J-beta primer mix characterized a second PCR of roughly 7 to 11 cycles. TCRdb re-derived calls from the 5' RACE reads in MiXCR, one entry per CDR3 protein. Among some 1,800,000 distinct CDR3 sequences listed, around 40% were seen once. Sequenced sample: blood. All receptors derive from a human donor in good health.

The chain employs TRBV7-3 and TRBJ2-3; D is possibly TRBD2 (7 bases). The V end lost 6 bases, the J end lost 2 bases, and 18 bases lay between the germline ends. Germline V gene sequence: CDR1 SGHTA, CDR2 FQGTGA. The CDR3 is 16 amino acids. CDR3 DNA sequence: TGTGCCAGCAGTCGAGTAGGGGGGGTCGTCACAGATACGCAGTATTTT. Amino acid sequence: CASSRVGGVVTDTQYF.

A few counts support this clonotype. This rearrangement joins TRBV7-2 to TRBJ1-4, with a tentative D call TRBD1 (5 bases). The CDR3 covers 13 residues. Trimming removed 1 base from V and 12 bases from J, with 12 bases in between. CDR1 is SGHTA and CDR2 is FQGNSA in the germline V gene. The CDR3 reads CASSLGQSRELFF. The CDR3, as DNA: TGTGCCAGCAGCTTAGGACAGTCCCGAGAACTGTTTTTT.

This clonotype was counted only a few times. The CDR3 DNA follows: TGTGCCAGCAGCCAAGTCCGGAGCAATCAGCCCCAGCATTTT. This encodes CASSQVRSNQPQHF. This rearrangement joins TRBV3-1 to TRBJ1-5; D not certain. Germline assignment: CDR1 LGHDT and CDR2 YNNKEL (reference sequence). With 1 base removed from V and 1 base from J, the gap between germline ends came to 5 bases. CDR3 size: 14 residues.

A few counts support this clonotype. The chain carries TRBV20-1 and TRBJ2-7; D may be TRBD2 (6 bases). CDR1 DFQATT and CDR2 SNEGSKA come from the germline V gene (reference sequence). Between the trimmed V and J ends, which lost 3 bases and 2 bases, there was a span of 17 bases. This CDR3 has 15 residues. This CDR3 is CSARESSALTYEQYF. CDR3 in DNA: TGCAGTGCTAGGGAATCTAGCGCCTTAACCTACGAGCAGTACTTC.

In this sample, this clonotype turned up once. In DNA, the CDR3 is TGTGCCAGCAGCTTAGGGACCCCCGGTATAGGCTACGAGCAGTACTTC. Translation: CASSLGTPGIGYEQYF. The rearrangement joins TRBV5-5 to TRBJ2-7; D may be TRBD1 or TRBD2 (5 bases each). V lost 2 bases to trimming and J lost 3 bases, with 18 bases between them. The CDR3 loop spans 16 amino acids. Germline V gene sequence: CDR1 SGHKS, CDR2 YYEKEE (reference sequence).

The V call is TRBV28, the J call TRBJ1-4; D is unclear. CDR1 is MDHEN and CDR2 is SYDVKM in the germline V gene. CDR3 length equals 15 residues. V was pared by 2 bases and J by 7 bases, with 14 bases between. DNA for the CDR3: TGTGCCAGCAGTTTACCGGGGATCAGAAGTGAAAAACTGTTTTTT. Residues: CASSLPGIRSEKLFF. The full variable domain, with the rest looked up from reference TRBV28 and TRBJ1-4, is DVKVTQSSRYLVKRTGEKVFLECVQDMDHENMFWYRQDPGLGLRLIYFSYDVKMKEKGDIPEGYSVSREKKERFSLILESASTNQTSMYLCASSLPGIRSEKLFFGSGTQLSVL.

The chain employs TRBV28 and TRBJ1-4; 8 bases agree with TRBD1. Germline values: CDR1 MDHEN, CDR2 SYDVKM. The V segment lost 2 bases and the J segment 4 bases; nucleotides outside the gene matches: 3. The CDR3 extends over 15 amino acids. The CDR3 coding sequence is TGTGCCAGCAGTTTAGGGACAGGCCTTAATGAAAAACTGTTTTTT. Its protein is CASSLGTGLNEKLFF.

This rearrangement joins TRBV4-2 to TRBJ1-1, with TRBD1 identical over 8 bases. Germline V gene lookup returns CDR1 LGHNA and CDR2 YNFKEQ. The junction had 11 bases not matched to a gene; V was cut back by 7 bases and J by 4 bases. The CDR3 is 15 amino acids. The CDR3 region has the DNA TGTGCCAGCAAGCCGCTTCCGGGACAGGCCACTGAAGCTTTCTTT. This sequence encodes CASKPLPGQATEAFF.

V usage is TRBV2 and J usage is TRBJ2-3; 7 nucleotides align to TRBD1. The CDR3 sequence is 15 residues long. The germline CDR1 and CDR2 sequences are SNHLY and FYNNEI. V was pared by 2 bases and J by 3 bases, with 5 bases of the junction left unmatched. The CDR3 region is CASSERTGQTDTQYF. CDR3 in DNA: TGTGCCAGCAGTGAAAGGACAGGACAAACAGATACGCAGTATTTT. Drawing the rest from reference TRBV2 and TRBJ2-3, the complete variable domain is EPEVTQTPSHQVTQMGQEVILRCVPISNHLYFYWYRQILGQKVEFLVSFYNNEISEKSEIFDDQFSVERPDGSNFTLKIRSTKLEDSAMYFCASSERTGQTDTQYFGPGTRLTVL.

CDR3 amino acids: CASSLTGVAGELFF. The CDR3 DNA reads as TGTGCCAGCAGCTTGACAGGGGTGGCCGGGGAGCTGTTTTTT. This chain joins TRBV7-3 and TRBJ2-2, with TRBD1 identical over 8 bases. This CDR3 has 14 amino acids. Unmatched junction bases numbered 3, after V lost 3 bases and J lost 6 bases. Germline-derived CDR1 and CDR2 are SGHTA and FQGTGA.

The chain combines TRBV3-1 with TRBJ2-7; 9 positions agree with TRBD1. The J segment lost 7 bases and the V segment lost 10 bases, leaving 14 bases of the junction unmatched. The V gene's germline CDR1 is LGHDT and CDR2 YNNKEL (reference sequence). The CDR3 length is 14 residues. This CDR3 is CATEGGTGTREQYF. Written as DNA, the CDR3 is TGTGCCACCGAGGGCGGGACAGGGACGCGTGAGCAGTACTTC.

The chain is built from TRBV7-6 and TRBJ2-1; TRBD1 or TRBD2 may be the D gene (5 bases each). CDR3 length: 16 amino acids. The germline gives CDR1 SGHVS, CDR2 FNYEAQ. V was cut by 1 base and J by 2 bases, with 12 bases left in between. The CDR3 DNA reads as TGTGCCAGCAGCTTAGATGTCGGGACCACCTACAATGAGCAGTTCTTC. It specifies CASSLDVGTTYNEQFF.

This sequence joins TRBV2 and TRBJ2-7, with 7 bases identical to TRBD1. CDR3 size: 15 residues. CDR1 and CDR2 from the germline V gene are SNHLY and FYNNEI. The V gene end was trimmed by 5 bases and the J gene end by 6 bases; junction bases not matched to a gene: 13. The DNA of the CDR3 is TGTGCCAGCAGTTGGGGACAGATCCGCACGTCCGAGCAGTACTTC. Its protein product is CASSWGQIRTSEQYF.

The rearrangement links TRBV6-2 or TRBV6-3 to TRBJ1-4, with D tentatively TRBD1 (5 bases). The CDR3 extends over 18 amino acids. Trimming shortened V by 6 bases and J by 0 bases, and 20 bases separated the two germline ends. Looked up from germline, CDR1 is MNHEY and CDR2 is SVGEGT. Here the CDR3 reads CASSPDRAGGATNEKLFF. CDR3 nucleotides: TGTGCCAGCAGCCCGGACCGGGCCGGGGGGGCAACTAATGAAAAACTGTTTTTT.

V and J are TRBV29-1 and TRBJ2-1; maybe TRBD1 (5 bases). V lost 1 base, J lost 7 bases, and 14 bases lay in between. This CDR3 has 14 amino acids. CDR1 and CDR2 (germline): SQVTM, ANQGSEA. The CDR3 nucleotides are TGCAGCGTTGAAGGCCACCGCCCAGGGAATGAGCAGTTCTTC. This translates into CSVEGHRPGNEQFF.

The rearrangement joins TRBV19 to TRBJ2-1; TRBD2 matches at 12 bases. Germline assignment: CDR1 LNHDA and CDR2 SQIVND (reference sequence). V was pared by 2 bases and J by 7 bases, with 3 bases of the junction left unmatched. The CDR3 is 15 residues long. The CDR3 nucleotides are TGTGCCAGTAGTATACTAGCGGGGGGGCCAAATGAGCAGTTCTTC. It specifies CASSILAGGPNEQFF. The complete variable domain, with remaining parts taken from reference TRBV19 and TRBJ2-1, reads DGGITQSPKYLFRKEGQNVTLSCEQNLNHDAMYWYRQDPGQGLRLIYYSQIVNDFQKGDIAEGYSVSREKKESFPLTVTSAQKNPTAFYLCASSILAGGPNEQFFGPGTRLTVL.

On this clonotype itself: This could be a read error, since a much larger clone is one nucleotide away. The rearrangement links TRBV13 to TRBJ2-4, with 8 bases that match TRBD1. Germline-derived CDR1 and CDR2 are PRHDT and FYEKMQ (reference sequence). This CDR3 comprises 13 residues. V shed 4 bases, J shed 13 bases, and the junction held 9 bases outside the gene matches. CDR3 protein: CASSSQHRGEQYF. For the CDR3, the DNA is TGTGCCAGCAGCTCGCAACACAGGGGGGAGCAGTACTTC.

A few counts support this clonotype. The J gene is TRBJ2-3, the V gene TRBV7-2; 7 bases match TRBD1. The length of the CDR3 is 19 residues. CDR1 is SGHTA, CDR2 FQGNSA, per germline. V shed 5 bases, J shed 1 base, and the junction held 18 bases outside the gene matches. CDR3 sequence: CASSRPKDRMTPRTDTQYF. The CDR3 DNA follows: TGTGCCAGCAGCCGCCCGAAGGACAGGATGACCCCTCGCACAGATACGCAGTATTTT. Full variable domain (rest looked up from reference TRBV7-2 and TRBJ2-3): GAGVSQSPSNKVTEKGKDVELRCDPISGHTALYWYRQSLGQGLEFLIYFQGNSAPDKSGLPSDRFSAERTGGSVSTLTIQRTQQEDSAVYLCASSRPKDRMTPRTDTQYFGPGTRLTVL.

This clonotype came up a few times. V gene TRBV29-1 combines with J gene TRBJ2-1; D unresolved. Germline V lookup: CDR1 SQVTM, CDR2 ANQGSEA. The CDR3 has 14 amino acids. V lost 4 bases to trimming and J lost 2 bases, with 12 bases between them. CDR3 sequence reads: CSVGRLLTYNEQFF. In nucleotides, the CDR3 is TGCAGCGTTGGAAGGCTTTTGACCTACAATGAGCAGTTCTTC.

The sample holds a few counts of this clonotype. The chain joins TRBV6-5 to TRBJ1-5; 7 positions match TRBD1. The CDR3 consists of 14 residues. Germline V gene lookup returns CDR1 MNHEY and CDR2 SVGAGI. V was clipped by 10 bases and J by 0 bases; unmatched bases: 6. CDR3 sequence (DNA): TGTGCCACTGGGGACAGAACTAGCAATCAGCCCCAGCATTTT. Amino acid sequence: CATGDRTSNQPQHF.